The 30 T cell receptor beta chains below all came from one sample that was sequenced in a study of CD8+CD57+ T cells in acquired aplastic anemia. The study profiled TCR beta VDJ and CDR3 using genomic DNA as template. A single record per CDR3 protein comes from TCRdb applying MiXCR to the reads. In the table there are around 430,000 distinct CDR3 sequences, over 25% of which are singletons. In patients chosen for sequencing, flow cytometry had shown CD8+CD57+ cell expansion. The sample comprised sorted CD4+, CD8+, or CD8+CD57+ T cells (not recorded which) from PBMCs. The receptors originated from a human donor with aplastic anemia.

This clonotype was seen at least ten times. The gene calls are TRBV20-1 and TRBJ1-1; D gene ambiguous. Germline V gene lookup returns CDR1 DFQATT and CDR2 SNEGSKA (reference sequence). This CDR3 contains 15 residues. V lost 3 bases, J lost 0 bases, and 14 bases lay in between. DNA for the CDR3: TGCAGTGCTAGCCGGACGTCAATCCTGAACACTGAAGCTTTCTTT. Amino acid sequence: CSASRTSILNTEAFF.

In its sample, this clonotype was seen a few times. The chain joins TRBV20-1 to TRBJ1-5, with 7 bases fitting TRBD1. V trimming: 6 bases; J trimming: 3 bases; junction bases outside the gene matches: 8. The CDR3 consists of 14 residues. The germline V gene encodes CDR1 DFQATT and CDR2 SNEGSKA (reference sequence). CDR3: CSAATGQHNQPQHF. In DNA form, the CDR3 reads TGCAGTGCCGCGACAGGGCAACACAATCAGCCCCAGCATTTT.

This clonotype was seen only a few times. The chain has TRBV30 and TRBJ2-7; 7 bases agree with TRBD1. The CDR3 length is 15 residues. Germline trimming cut 0 bases from V and 1 base from J; bases unmatched to any gene: 6. Per the germline V gene, CDR1 is GTSNPN and CDR2 is SVGIG (reference sequence). Written as DNA, the CDR3 is TGTGCCTGGAGTGTAGGGGACAGTGGGTCCTACGAGCAGTACTTC. This codes for CAWSVGDSGSYEQYF.

The J gene is TRBJ1-1, the V gene TRBV6-5; D unresolved. V was shortened by 2 bases and J by 2 bases, with 18 bases between the two germline ends. This CDR3 is 17 amino acids long. Per germline, CDR1 MNHEY and CDR2 SVGAGI. The DNA of the CDR3 is TGTGCCAGCAGTTACCAGATCCCCGCGGACGCCAACACTGAAGCTTTCTTT. It codes for CASSYQIPADANTEAFF.

This clonotype was picked up many times. The V call is TRBV5-1, the J call TRBJ1-6, with 9 bases lining up with TRBD1. J gave up 8 bases and V 0 bases, and 9 bases lay outside the gene matches. CDR1 SGHRS and CDR2 YFSETQ come from the germline V gene. The CDR3 length is 17 residues. The CDR3 region is CASSLDQWTGDDSPLHF. CDR3 coding DNA: TGCGCCAGCAGCTTGGACCAGTGGACAGGGGACGATTCACCCCTCCACTTT.

This clonotype was seen ten or more times. This chain links TRBV12-3 or TRBV12-4 with TRBJ1-2; TRBD1 matches 9 bases. J was trimmed by 4 bases and V by 6 bases; bases with no gene match: 6. The CDR3 totals 14 residues. CDR3 sequence: CASRVDRGIYGYTF. For the CDR3, the DNA is TGTGCCAGCAGGGTGGACAGGGGAATCTATGGCTACACCTTC.

V and J are TRBV6-1 and TRBJ2-7; possible D gene TRBD1, 6 bases. V was clipped by 6 bases and J by 1 base, with 10 bases between them. CDR3 length: 13 residues. The germline gives CDR1 MNHNS, CDR2 SASEGT. This chain's CDR3 is CASREQGSYEQYF. The CDR3 DNA is TGTGCCAGCAGGGAACAGGGATCCTACGAGCAGTACTTC.

This sequence joins TRBV3-1 and TRBJ2-2; tentative D call: TRBD1 (8 bases). The germline V and J ends were trimmed by 4 bases and 3 bases, with 15 bases remaining between them. CDR1 LGHDT and CDR2 YNNKEL come from the germline V gene (reference sequence). There are 16 residues in the CDR3. The CDR3, as DNA: TGTGCCAGCAGCCTTCGGACAGGGAGGGACACCGGGGAGCTGTTTTTT. This gives the protein CASSLRTGRDTGELFF.

The chain couples TRBV30 to TRBJ1-5, with D uncertain. This CDR3 is built from 12 residues. Germline V gene data show CDR1 as GTSNPN and CDR2 as SVGIG (reference sequence). V was shortened by 5 bases and J by 2 bases, with 7 bases between the two germline ends. The CDR3 DNA follows: TGTGCCTGGGAAACAGGCAATCAGCCCCAGCATTTT. Protein: CAWETGNQPQHF.

This clonotype was counted only a few times. As the CDR3 is not closed by the conserved phenylalanine or tryptophan, this likely results from a read error. The genes are TRBV7-3 and TRBJ2-7; 7 positions match TRBD2. With 5 bases clipped from V and 5 bases from J, the junction kept 9 bases outside the gene matches. CDR3 length equals 14 residues. Germline-derived CDR1 and CDR2 are SGHTA and FQGTGA. The CDR3 DNA reads TGTGCCAGCAGCCGCTTGGGAGGGTTGGACGAGCAGTACTCC. Amino acids: CASSRLGGLDEQYS.

The genes are TRBV7-9 and TRBJ1-6, with 8 bases identical to TRBD1. V dropped 5 bases and J dropped 15; count of bases not matched to a gene: 6. CDR1 and CDR2 from the germline V gene are SEHNR and FQNEAQ (reference sequence). The CDR3 has 12 residues. CDR3 region: CASSRDRLLLHF. CDR3 in DNA: TGTGCCAGCAGCAGGGACAGGTTGCTCCTCCACTTT.

The chain has TRBV5-1 and TRBJ2-4, with 10 bases fitting TRBD1. Per the germline V gene, CDR1 is SGHRS and CDR2 is YFSETQ. The ends lost 0 bases at V and 5 bases at J; junction bases unmatched: 8. CDR3 size: 17 residues. CDR3 residues: CASSLGWVGTGENIQYF. The DNA for the CDR3 is TGCGCCAGCAGCTTGGGCTGGGTGGGGACAGGGGAAAACATTCAGTACTTC.

The rearrangement uses TRBV6-5 and TRBJ2-3, with a possible D match to TRBD1 (5 bases). This CDR3 is 15 amino acids long. V was clipped by 4 bases and J by 1 base, with 12 bases between them. CDR1 and CDR2 (germline): MNHEY, SVGAGI. The CDR3 bases are TGTGCCAGCAGTTTCAAAATCAGGGGCACAGATACGCAGTATTTT. Amino acid sequence: CASSFKIRGTDTQYF.

The chain combines TRBV11-2 with TRBJ1-3, with unresolved D. CDR3 length: 16 amino acids. CDR1 and CDR2 (germline): SGHAT, FQNNGV. V lost 2 bases to trimming and J lost 1 base, with 12 bases between them. CDR3 protein: CASSLFIGSSGNTIYF. The CDR3 coding sequence is TGTGCCAGCAGCTTATTTATCGGGTCTTCTGGAAACACCATATATTTT.

The chain joins TRBV24-1 to TRBJ1-1; TRBD1 matches at 9 bases. CDR3 size: 14 residues. After removal of 11 bases from V and 5 bases from J, the junction contained 11 bases not matched to a gene. Germline V gene lookup returns CDR1 KGHDR and CDR2 SFDVKD. The CDR3 DNA sequence: TGTGCCAGCTCAACTACAGGGGGCCGGACTGAAGCTTTCTTT. Amino acids: CASSTTGGRTEAFF.

J is TRBJ2-1 and V is TRBV12-3 or TRBV12-4; TRBD2 aligns across 13 bases. Germline trimming cut 6 bases from V and 6 bases from J; bases unmatched to any gene: 2. The CDR3 runs 14 residues. For the CDR3, the DNA is TGTGCCAGCAGGGGACTAGCGGGACGCAATGAGCAGTTCTTC. This codes for CASRGLAGRNEQFF.

In this sample, this clonotype turned up a few times. A single base separates this from a much larger clone, so it may be a read error. The V and J genes are TRBV7-2 and TRBJ2-7; tentatively, D is TRBD2 (7 bases). The V gene's germline CDR1 is SGHTA and CDR2 FQGNSA. The CDR3 is made up of 13 amino acids. V was shortened by 5 bases and J by 4 bases, with 12 bases between the two germline ends. Here the CDR3 reads CASSREGGYEQYF. CDR3 in DNA: TGTGCCAGCAGCAGAGAGGGGGGGTACGAGCAGTACTTC.

The gene calls are TRBV7-3 and TRBJ1-1, with 9 nucleotides matching TRBD1. Germline CDR1 reads SGHTA; CDR2 reads FQGTGA. The CDR3 consists of 12 residues. With V trimmed by 5 bases and J by 7 bases, 2 bases remained unmatched. The CDR3 region is CASSRQGGEAFF. The CDR3 nucleotides are TGTGCCAGCAGCCGACAGGGGGGTGAAGCTTTCTTT. The whole variable domain, remainder taken from reference TRBV7-3 and TRBJ1-1, is GAGVSQTPSNKVTEKGKYVELRCDPISGHTALYWYRQSLGQGPEFLIYFQGTGAADDSGLPNDRFFAVRPEGSVSTLKIQRTERGDSAVYLCASSRQGGEAFFGQGTRLTVV.

This clonotype was detected ten times or more. This chain links TRBV24-1 with TRBJ2-2; D not resolved. V lost 5 bases, J lost 0 bases, and 15 bases lay in between. This CDR3 has 17 residues. Looked up from germline, CDR1 is KGHDR and CDR2 is SFDVKD. CDR3 residues: CATSGSTAEANTGELFF. CDR3 in DNA: TGTGCCACCAGTGGTTCTACGGCGGAAGCGAACACCGGGGAGCTGTTTTTT.

Details on this clonotype: A read error may be the cause here, since a much bigger clone is one base away. This chain joins TRBV2 and TRBJ2-1, with TRBD1 matching 10 bases. Germline CDR1 reads SNHLY; CDR2 reads FYNNEI. The CDR3 has 15 amino acids. The CDR3 DNA reads as TGTGCCAGCAGTTACTCCGGGACAGGGGAAAATGAGCAGCTCTTC. Protein product: CASSYSGTGENEQLF.

The chain couples TRBV11-2 to TRBJ2-1; 7 bases map to TRBD2. CDR3 length equals 16 residues. V shed 1 base and J 3 bases; nucleotides not matched to a gene: 6. Germline-derived CDR1 and CDR2 are SGHAT and FQNNGV. The DNA for the CDR3 is TGTGCCAGCAGCTTAGGGGGCGGGGGAATCTACAATGAGCAGTTCTTC. Its protein is CASSLGGGGIYNEQFF.

Many counts were recorded for this clonotype. The chain employs TRBV24-1 and TRBJ2-5, with TRBD2 as a possible D gene (6 bases). CDR3 length equals 15 residues. Germline-derived CDR1 and CDR2 are KGHDR and SFDVKD. The V and J ends lost 5 bases and 2 bases respectively, with 14 bases between them. CDR3 protein: CATSVQGGGQETQYF. CDR3 bases: TGTGCCACCAGTGTTCAGGGAGGTGGACAAGAGACCCAGTACTTC.

This clonotype was recorded at least ten times. The chain recombines TRBV19 with TRBJ1-6, with 7 bases aligning to TRBD1. Germline V gives CDR1 LNHDA, CDR2 SQIVND (reference sequence). J lost 10 bases, V lost 5 bases, and 5 bases had no gene match. This CDR3 has 13 residues. This CDR3 is CASSRQGGSPLHF. The CDR3 DNA reads TGTGCCAGTAGTCGACAGGGCGGCTCACCCCTCCACTTT.

The table lists this clonotype with a few counts. The chain recombines TRBV25-1 with TRBJ1-1; D is undetermined. The CDR3 runs to 14 residues. Trimming cost V 7 bases and J 3 bases, with 15 bases left between them. Germline assignment: CDR1 MGHDK and CDR2 SYGVNS. The CDR3 DNA reads TGTGCCAGCACTCGAGGTTGGGGAGACACTGAAGCTTTCTTT. Translation gives CASTRGWGDTEAFF.

This clonotype was picked up a small number of times. The genes are TRBV7-2 and TRBJ2-7; perhaps TRBD1 as D (5 bases). Trimming stripped 8 bases from V and 6 bases from J, with 14 bases between. This CDR3 has 12 amino acids. Germline V gene lookup returns CDR1 SGHTA and CDR2 FQGNSA. The CDR3 is CASSKDIAEQYF. CDR3 in DNA: TGTGCCAGCTCCAAGGACATCGCCGAGCAGTACTTC. Full variable domain (rest looked up from reference TRBV7-2 and TRBJ2-7): GAGVSQSPSNKVTEKGKDVELRCDPISGHTALYWYRQSLGQGLEFLIYFQGNSAPDKSGLPSDRFSAERTGGSVSTLTIQRTQQEDSAVYLCASSKDIAEQYFGPGTRLTVT.

This clonotype has a handful of counts. This chain uses TRBV7-6 with TRBJ2-5; D might be TRBD1 or TRBD2, each matching 6 bases. Trimming took off 5 bases at V and 5 bases at J, with 18 bases between the two ends. The CDR3 length is 15 residues. Germline V CDR1 and CDR2: SGHVS, FNYEAQ. The CDR3, as DNA: TGTGCCAGCAGCCCGCGTTGGGGGGCCGGGGAGACCCAGTACTTC. It codes for CASSPRWGAGETQYF.

The gene calls are TRBV7-9 and TRBJ2-2; D is perhaps TRBD2 (6 bases). CDR3 length: 16 residues. The germline gives CDR1 SEHNR, CDR2 FQNEAQ (reference sequence). The germline V and J ends were trimmed by 6 bases and 3 bases, with 17 bases remaining between them. The CDR3 protein is CASSYSGTGDTGELFF. The CDR3 nucleotides are TGTGCCAGCAGTTATTCCGGGACGGGAGACACCGGGGAGCTGTTTTTT.

CDR3 sequence reads: CASSLDGSPEETQYF. DNA of the CDR3: TGCGCCAGCAGCTTGGACGGTAGCCCTGAAGAGACCCAGTACTTC. The V and J genes are TRBV5-1 and TRBJ2-5, with no clear D. Germline loops: CDR1 SGHRS, CDR2 YFSETQ. This CDR3 has 15 amino acids. Between the trimmed V and J ends, which lost 0 bases and 3 bases, there was a span of 12 bases.

This clonotype occurred a few times. J is TRBJ2-2 and V is TRBV5-1; 9 nucleotides line up with TRBD2. This CDR3 spans 15 amino acids. V shed 10 bases and J 3 bases; nucleotides not matched to a gene: 10. Germline V lookup: CDR1 SGHRS, CDR2 YFSETQ. CDR3 in DNA: TGCGCCTCGTCGGCGGGGGGGACCTACACCGGGGAGCTGTTTTTT. Protein sequence: CASSAGGTYTGELFF.

This clonotype was picked up a small number of times. The chain is built from TRBV6-6 and TRBJ2-5; D is unclear. V lost 7 bases to trimming and J lost 5 bases, with 11 bases between them. This CDR3 contains 12 residues. CDR1 MNHNY and CDR2 SVGAGI come from the germline V gene (reference sequence). For the CDR3, the DNA is TGTGCCAGCACCAAGGGATTGGAGACCCAGTACTTC. This translates into CASTKGLETQYF.